These 31 T cell receptor beta chains came from one sample sequenced in a study of T cell changes during pregnancy in multiple sclerosis. This table comes from immunoSEQ multiplex PCR, and its TCRdb copy is limited to in-frame clones, with some not included. The repertoire has over 50,000 clones, about 92% of them found once; the top ten carry 1.5% to 2%. This sample comprised peripheral blood, obtained in the second trimester of pregnancy. The receptors here all came from a female donor with multiple sclerosis, enrolled in a pregnancy study.

This chain links TRBV19 with TRBJ2-3, with TRBD2 matching over 8 bases. CDR3 length: 13 residues. V trimming: 7 bases; J trimming: 1 base; junction bases outside the gene matches: 1. Germline CDR1 and CDR2: LNHDA and SQIVND (reference sequence). CDR3 sequence (DNA): TGTGCCAGTAAGACTAGCGGCACAGATACGCAGTATTTT. Residues: CASKTSGTDTQYF.

V gene TRBV30 combines with J gene TRBJ2-5; possibly TRBD2 for D (6 bases). V was pared by 5 bases and J by 5 bases, with 18 bases between. The CDR3 runs to 14 residues. From germline, CDR1 is GTSNPN and CDR2 SVGIG (reference sequence). CDR3 loop: CAWGGNLRSETQYF. The CDR3 DNA reads as TGTGCCTGGGGCGGGAATCTTCGAAGTGAGACCCAGTACTTC.

The chain uses TRBV28 and TRBJ1-2, with 7 positions matching TRBD1. The V and J ends lost 6 bases and 8 bases, in that order; junction bases with no gene match: 12. The CDR3 is made up of 14 amino acids. Germline V gene lookup returns CDR1 MDHEN and CDR2 SYDVKM. Written as DNA, the CDR3 is TGTGCCAGCAGGATGACAGGGACCCGTATCGGCTACACCTTC. Residues: CASRMTGTRIGYTF.

The chain combines TRBV5-1 with TRBJ2-3, with TRBD1 matching over 8 bases. Germline loops: CDR1 SGHRS, CDR2 YFSETQ. This CDR3 region has 15 residues. Losses at the gene ends were 0 bases for V and 1 base for J; bases not matched to a gene: 1. CDR3: CASSLEGQGTDTQYF. The CDR3 DNA reads TGCGCCAGCAGCTTGGAGGGACAGGGCACAGATACGCAGTATTTT.

The rearrangement uses TRBV28 and TRBJ1-2; tentatively, D is TRBD1 (6 bases). CDR3 length equals 16 residues. V lost 5 bases to trimming and J lost 0 bases, with 16 bases between them. Per germline, CDR1 MDHEN and CDR2 SYDVKM. For the CDR3, the DNA is TGTGCCAGCAGTAACCTAGGGGGGGCTGCTAACTATGGCTACACCTTC. This codes for CASSNLGGAANYGYTF.

The chain couples TRBV29-1 to TRBJ2-7; D is possibly TRBD1 (5 bases). Deletions cut 5 bases from V and 2 bases from J, with 10 bases between. CDR3 size: 12 residues. CDR1 and CDR2 from the germline V gene are SQVTM and ANQGSEA. The chain's CDR3 is CSVLDRTYEQYF. The CDR3 coding sequence is TGCAGCGTTTTAGACAGAACCTACGAGCAGTACTTC.

This sequence joins TRBV11-2 and TRBJ2-3, with D tentatively TRBD2 (5 bases). Trimming stripped 4 bases from V and 9 bases from J, with 20 bases between. Looked up from germline, CDR1 is SGHAT and CDR2 is FQNNGV. There are 15 residues in the CDR3. The DNA of the CDR3 is TGTGCCAGCAGCTACCGGACTTGGGCCGGATCGACGCAGTATTTT. Translated: CASSYRTWAGSTQYF. Full variable domain (outside the CDR3, taken from reference TRBV11-2 and TRBJ2-3): EAGVAQSPRYKIIEKRQSVAFWCNPISGHATLYWYQQILGQGPKLLIQFQNNGVVDDSQLPKDRFSAERLKGVDSTLKIQPAKLEDSAVYLCASSYRTWAGSTQYFGPGTRLTVL.

The chain uses TRBV6-5 and TRBJ1-2; D not certain. Trimming stripped 2 bases from V and 10 bases from J, with 17 bases between. From germline, CDR1 is MNHEY and CDR2 SVGAGI. CDR3 length: 14 residues. The CDR3 coding sequence is TGTGCCAGCAGTTACCGACTAGTACCCGGCCTCTACACCTTC. Translation: CASSYRLVPGLYTF.

The chain links TRBV29-1 to TRBJ1-1; D is unresolved. The CDR3 length is 11 residues. V was pared by 4 bases and J by 7 bases, with 10 bases between. Germline V CDR1 and CDR2: SQVTM, ANQGSEA. The CDR3 region is CSVAPGIEAFF. The DNA of the CDR3 is TGCAGCGTTGCCCCGGGTATTGAAGCTTTCTTT.

This chain joins TRBV28 and TRBJ1-3; 7 bases fit TRBD1. This CDR3 spans 16 amino acids. Germline CDR1 is MDHEN and CDR2 is SYDVKM. After removal of 1 base from V and 0 bases from J, the junction contained 3 bases not matched to a gene. The CDR3 loop reads CASSLSGTDSGNTIYF. CDR3 in DNA: TGTGCCAGCAGTTTATCCGGGACAGACTCTGGAAACACCATATATTTT.

The gene calls are TRBV5-1 and TRBJ2-7, with D perhaps matching TRBD1 (5 bases). Germline V gives CDR1 SGHRS, CDR2 YFSETQ. Trimming removed 0 bases from V and 7 bases from J, with 17 bases in between. The CDR3 is 15 amino acids. CDR3 protein: CASSLDGQGTNEQYF. The DNA for the CDR3 is TGCGCCAGCAGCTTGGACGGGCAGGGAACCAATGAGCAGTACTTC.

This chain uses TRBV7-2 with TRBJ2-1; 8 bases are a match to TRBD1. The V gene end was trimmed by 5 bases and the J gene end by 3 bases; junction bases not matched to a gene: 6. Germline V gene data show CDR1 as SGHTA and CDR2 as FQGNSA. The CDR3 extends over 15 amino acids. In DNA form, the CDR3 reads TGTGCCAGCAGCGAGGACAGGGTGATCTACAATGAGCAGTTCTTC. Translating gives CASSEDRVIYNEQFF.

The genes are TRBV28 and TRBJ1-2; possible D gene TRBD1, 6 bases. Germline values: CDR1 MDHEN, CDR2 SYDVKM. Trimming removed 6 bases at V and 4 bases at J, with 21 bases between. This CDR3 contains 16 residues. CDR3 region: CASRSASGRGFYGYTF. CDR3 nucleotide sequence: TGTGCCAGCAGATCAGCCTCTGGCAGGGGATTCTATGGCTACACCTTC.

The J gene is TRBJ2-5, the V gene TRBV29-1; 14 bases align to TRBD2. CDR3 length equals 17 residues. Trimming cost V 1 base and J 4 bases; bases outside gene matches: 8. Germline V CDR1 and CDR2: SQVTM, ANQGSEA. The chain's CDR3 is CSVEGGLAGAAAETQYF. The CDR3 nucleotides are TGCAGCGTTGAAGGGGGACTAGCGGGAGCGGCGGCAGAGACCCAGTACTTC.

The gene calls are TRBV4-3 and TRBJ2-7, with a possible D match to TRBD2 (7 bases). Germline CDR1 reads LGHNA; CDR2 reads YSLEER. V was cut by 1 base and J by 3 bases, with 13 bases left in between. The CDR3 totals 15 residues. The CDR3 nucleotides are TGCGCCAGCAGCCAAGCAGGGGAGGGGGTCTACGAGCAGTACTTC. The encoded protein is CASSQAGEGVYEQYF.

The chain recombines TRBV11-3 with TRBJ2-7; tentatively, D is TRBD2 (5 bases). The germline V and J ends were trimmed by 6 bases and 7 bases, with 16 bases remaining between them. This CDR3 spans 13 amino acids. The germline V gene has CDR1 SGHNT and CDR2 YENEEA. The CDR3 nucleotides read TGTGCCAGCAGTCCAGGACTTCGGAGGGAGCAGTACTTC. It yields the protein CASSPGLRREQYF.

The gene calls are TRBV15 and TRBJ2-2; 7 bases line up with TRBD2. V lost 0 bases and J lost 7; bases outside the gene matches: 2. Germline CDR1 and CDR2: LNHNV and YYDKDF (reference sequence). The CDR3 loop spans 14 amino acids. The CDR3 sequence: CATSRDRGDGELFF. CDR3 sequence (DNA): TGTGCCACCAGCAGAGATCGGGGGGACGGGGAGCTGTTTTTT.

This clone was detected only once. This chain connects TRBV29-1 to TRBJ2-2; perhaps TRBD1 as D (5 bases). Germline V gives CDR1 SQVTM, CDR2 ANQGSEA. Trimming shortened V by 6 bases and J by 4 bases, and 18 bases separated the two germline ends. This CDR3 has 15 amino acids. CDR3 in DNA: TGCAGCGTAGAGAAGGGGCGCTCAGGCACCGGGGAGCTGTTTTTT. Protein: CSVEKGRSGTGELFF.

The chain has TRBV7-2 and TRBJ2-1; no reliable D call. The CDR3 has 14 amino acids. Germline V gene data show CDR1 as SGHTA and CDR2 as FQGNSA. Trimming removed 5 bases from V and 0 bases from J, with 8 bases in between. DNA of the CDR3: TGTGCCAGCAGCCCGCGCCCCTCCTACAATGAGCAGTTCTTC. It is translated as CASSPRPSYNEQFF.

V and J are TRBV27 and TRBJ2-1, with D perhaps TRBD2 (6 bases). The V end lost 2 bases, the J end lost 8 bases, and 16 bases lay between the germline ends. This CDR3 region has 15 residues. Germline V gene data show CDR1 as MNHEY and CDR2 as SMNVEV (reference sequence). The CDR3 reads CASSLIHGRMDEQFF. The CDR3 nucleotides are TGTGCCAGCAGTTTAATTCACGGGAGAATGGATGAGCAGTTCTTC.

The V and J genes are TRBV28 and TRBJ1-5, with D unclear. V shed 8 bases and J shed 6 bases, with 14 bases lying between them. This CDR3 spans 13 amino acids. CDR1 is MDHEN and CDR2 is SYDVKM in the germline V gene. CDR3 sequence reads: CASFGQYRQPQHF. CDR3 bases: TGTGCCAGCTTTGGGCAGTATCGTCAGCCCCAGCATTTT.

This clone was detected only once. The chain has TRBV7-9 and TRBJ2-2; 8 bases are a match to TRBD2. Germline V CDR1 and CDR2: SEHNR, FQNEAQ (reference sequence). Trimming cost V 3 bases and J 5 bases; bases outside gene matches: 11. The CDR3 contains 17 residues. CDR3 region: CASSLTRDSGATGELFF. The CDR3 DNA reads as TGTGCCAGCAGCTTGACTCGGGATAGCGGGGCGACCGGGGAGCTGTTTTTT. The full variable domain, its missing parts supplied by reference TRBV7-9 and TRBJ2-2, is DTGVSQNPRHKITKRGQNVTFRCDPISEHNRLYWYRQTLGQGPEFLTYFQNEAQLEKSRLLSDRFSAERPKGSFSTLEIQRTEQGDSAMYLCASSLTRDSGATGELFFGEGSRLTVL.

J is TRBJ1-5 and V is TRBV6-6; no definite D call. The CDR3 is made up of 14 amino acids. Germline V CDR1 and CDR2: MNHNY, SVGAGI (reference sequence). V was cut by 2 bases and J by 3 bases, with 8 bases left in between. DNA for the CDR3: TGTGCCAGCAGTTACGGTCGACTCAATCAGCCCCAGCATTTT. Its translation is CASSYGRLNQPQHF.

This chain uses TRBV6-4 with TRBJ2-3; 10 positions agree with TRBD2. The V gene end was trimmed by 4 bases and the J gene end by 3 bases; junction bases not matched to a gene: 4. The V gene's germline CDR1 is MRHNA and CDR2 SNTAGT. The CDR3 is made up of 15 amino acids. CDR3 nucleotides: TGTGCCAGCAGTGCCGGGACTAGCGAAACAGATACGCAGTATTTT. This encodes CASSAGTSETDTQYF.

The chain recombines TRBV5-8 with TRBJ1-1; D remains unclear. Trimming stripped 4 bases from V and 0 bases from J, with 7 bases between. Germline-derived CDR1 and CDR2 are SGHTS and YDEGEE. The CDR3 has 13 residues. The CDR3: CASSLFLNTEAFF. The DNA of the CDR3 is TGTGCCAGCAGCCTCTTCTTGAACACTGAAGCTTTCTTT.

This clone was found once. V usage is TRBV28 and J usage is TRBJ1-5; TRBD1 matches at 8 bases. Looked up from germline, CDR1 is MDHEN and CDR2 is SYDVKM. The CDR3 contains 14 residues. V shed 4 bases, J shed 6 bases, and the junction held 5 bases outside the gene matches. CDR3 loop: CASSSGQGSQPQHF. CDR3 in DNA: TGTGCCAGCAGTTCAGGACAGGGAAGTCAGCCCCAGCATTTT.

V is TRBV6-5 and J is TRBJ2-2; TRBD2 agrees at 10 bases. The CDR3 consists of 15 residues. The V segment lost 1 base and the J segment 4 bases; nucleotides outside the gene matches: 0. Germline V lookup: CDR1 MNHEY, CDR2 SVGAGI. CDR3 DNA sequence: TGTGCCAGCAGTTACTTAGCGGGGGGCACCGGGGAGCTGTTTTTT. Its protein product is CASSYLAGGTGELFF.

The genes are TRBV27 and TRBJ2-7; 9 nucleotides match TRBD1. The CDR3 runs to 15 residues. V lost 3 bases, J lost 2 bases, and 5 bases stayed unmatched. Germline V gene lookup returns CDR1 MNHEY and CDR2 SMNVEV (reference sequence). CDR3: CASSFLRDRAYEQYF. CDR3 coding DNA: TGTGCCAGCAGTTTCCTCCGGGACAGGGCCTACGAGCAGTACTTC.

This rearrangement joins TRBV5-4 to TRBJ2-5; perhaps TRBD2 as D (6 bases). Per the germline V gene, CDR1 is SGHNT and CDR2 is YYREEE (reference sequence). There are 14 residues in the CDR3. V was trimmed by 4 bases and J by 4 bases, leaving 14 bases between them. The CDR3 region is CASSPARGGETQYF. CDR3 bases: TGTGCCAGCAGCCCTGCGCGGGGCGGAGAGACCCAGTACTTC.

The chain joins TRBV27 to TRBJ2-7, with TRBD1 identical over 9 bases. The germline V gene has CDR1 MNHEY and CDR2 SMNVEV (reference sequence). This CDR3 has 15 residues. V trimming: 3 bases; J trimming: 3 bases; junction bases outside the gene matches: 6. CDR3 DNA sequence: TGTGCCAGCAGTTTCGCGACAGGGGGTTTCTACGAGCAGTACTTC. This translates into CASSFATGGFYEQYF.

This chain connects TRBV19 to TRBJ1-2; no clear D. This CDR3 spans 11 amino acids. V was trimmed by 8 bases and J by 9 bases, leaving 13 bases between them. Germline-derived CDR1 and CDR2 are LNHDA and SQIVND (reference sequence). In DNA form, the CDR3 reads TGTGCCAGTGTGCGGGAAGAGAGCTACACCTTC. Its protein is CASVREESYTF.